This entry features one T cell receptor (beta chain) sequence. The sample is drawn from a study of blood T cell repertoires in COVID-19. Study-level information: COVID-19 samples collected from the United States, Italy and Spain covered acute and convalescent phases.

This study enrolled people aged about 18 to 90 from 24 US geographic areas. Cohorts were determined from participant-reported clinical history. Original analysis: Counts of nucleated cells, estimated from reference gene primer amplification, were obtained. Repertoires were generated with immunoSEQ multiplex PCR, while TCRdb's copy carries only in-frame clones and drops some. D and trimming come from the DNA, and the V and J calls and clone size come from that table. The sample has approximately 330,000 clones, about 86% seen once; the top ten hold roughly 4.2%. Sequencing input: PBMCs or T cells enriched from blood (not recorded which). This clonotype was sampled from a woman between 40 and 55 years old with acute COVID-19.

DNA for the CDR3: TGTGCCAGCAGCCCACTGCTTGCTGAAGCTTTCTTT. This sequence encodes CASSPLLAEAFF. V gene TRBV7-8 combines with J gene TRBJ1-1; D uncertain. Trimming took 5 bases from V and 6 from J, leaving 10 bases between them. The germline V gene encodes CDR1 SGHVS and CDR2 FQNEAQ. The CDR3 consists of 12 residues. Variable domain in full (rest from reference TRBV7-8 and TRBJ1-1): GAGVSQSPRYKVAKRGQDVALRCDPISGHVSLFWYQQALGQGPEFLTYFQNEAQLDKSGLPSDRFFAERPEGSVSTLKIQRTQQEDSAVYLCASSPLLAEAFFGQGTRLTVV.